The 29 T cell receptor beta chains below come from one sample, sequenced in a study of regulatory T cells. Amplification used 52 TRBV primers and 13 TRBJ primers. Produced via immunoSEQ multiplex PCR; TCRdb's table is partial and in-frame only. This table has 30,000 to 40,000 clones, about 88% appearing once. Their antigens are not known. Study results and limitations: In CD3G-deficient patients, conventional CD4+ T cells were enriched for hydrophobic CDR3 residues at positions 6 and 7.

The sequenced material came from conventional CD4+ T cells sorted from blood. These receptors came from a person aged 18 to 29 with CD3G deficiency.

The CDR3 is CASGPPGRELFF. The DNA of the CDR3 is TGTGCCAGCGGGCCCCCAGGAAGGGAGCTGTTTTTT. The chain is built from TRBV6-6 and TRBJ2-2, with unresolved D. This CDR3 has 12 amino acids. From germline, CDR1 is MNHNY and CDR2 SVGAGI (reference sequence). V shed 8 bases and J shed 9 bases, with 13 bases lying between them.

The J gene is TRBJ1-5, the V gene TRBV6-1; 9 bases agree with TRBD1. The V and J ends lost 0 bases and 7 bases, in that order; junction bases with no gene match: 10. The CDR3 spans 17 residues. Germline lookup yields CDR1 MNHNS and CDR2 SASEGT. The CDR3 sequence is CASSEAIGQGRGQPQHF. In nucleotides, the CDR3 is TGTGCCAGCAGTGAAGCGATAGGACAGGGGCGTGGGCAGCCCCAGCATTTT.

The chain has TRBV10-3 and TRBJ2-3, with 8 bases matching TRBD2. CDR3 length: 12 amino acids. V dropped 6 bases and J dropped 14; count of bases not matched to a gene: 10. Per germline, CDR1 ENHRY and CDR2 SYGVKD. CDR3 DNA: TGTGCCATCAGCCCCGGGGGGGGAGTAAGGTATTTT. It is translated as CAISPGGGVRYF.

The chain has TRBV19 and TRBJ2-2; 8 nucleotides line up with TRBD1. CDR1 and CDR2 (germline): LNHDA, SQIVND (reference sequence). V was pared by 3 bases and J by 5 bases, with 8 bases of the junction left unmatched. The CDR3 consists of 16 residues. The CDR3: CASSMRTGRETGELFF. The DNA of the CDR3 is TGTGCCAGTAGTATGAGGACAGGGCGGGAAACCGGGGAGCTGTTTTTT. Full variable domain (outside the CDR3, taken from reference TRBV19 and TRBJ2-2): DGGITQSPKYLFRKEGQNVTLSCEQNLNHDAMYWYRQDPGQGLRLIYYSQIVNDFQKGDIAEGYSVSREKKESFPLTVTSAQKNPTAFYLCASSMRTGRETGELFFGEGSRLTVL.

This sequence joins TRBV5-1 and TRBJ2-3; 8 bases agree with TRBD1. Germline V gives CDR1 SGHRS, CDR2 YFSETQ. Losses at the gene ends were 4 bases for V and 4 bases for J; bases not matched to a gene: 8. The CDR3 runs to 15 residues. DNA of the CDR3: TGCGCCAGCAGCCGAACAGGGGGATCGGCAGATACGCAGTATTTT. Translated: CASSRTGGSADTQYF.

The CDR3 nucleotides are TGTGCCAGCAGTCCCCGAGTGGGTCGGGGTGGGGGGCTGAAGGCAGATACGCAGTATTTT. Translation: CASSPRVGRGGGLKADTQYF. The chain uses TRBV27 and TRBJ2-3, with D perhaps being TRBD1 or TRBD2 (6 bases each). The V gene's germline CDR1 is MNHEY and CDR2 SMNVEV (reference sequence). V dropped 5 bases and J dropped 4 bases, with 31 bases sitting between them. This CDR3 contains 20 residues.

CDR3 DNA sequence: TGTGCCAGCAGCTTTAAAGGGGGAGAGACCCAGTACTTC. It codes for CASSFKGGETQYF. The V gene is TRBV7-9, the J gene TRBJ2-5; a weak D match, TRBD1 (6 bases). Trimming removed 3 bases from V and 4 bases from J, with 9 bases in between. Germline CDR1 SEHNR, CDR2 FQNEAQ (reference sequence). The CDR3 has 13 amino acids.

The CDR3 DNA follows: TGTGCCAGCAGCTTAGGTCAAGAGACCCAGTACTTC. It translates to CASSLGQETQYF. The chain links TRBV7-9 to TRBJ2-5; no clear D. From germline, CDR1 is SEHNR and CDR2 FQNEAQ (reference sequence). Trimming removed 1 base from V and 2 bases from J, with 2 bases in between. This CDR3 spans 12 amino acids.

V gene TRBV7-2 combines with J gene TRBJ2-2, with D possibly matching TRBD2 (7 bases). V was clipped by 1 base and J by 4 bases, with 13 bases between them. The CDR3 has 16 amino acids. Germline loops: CDR1 SGHTA, CDR2 FQGNSA. The CDR3 bases are TGTGCCAGCAGCTTAGGGGGGCGGGGGACCACCGGGGAGCTGTTTTTT. Translating it yields CASSLGGRGTTGELFF. Looking up the rest from reference TRBV7-2 and TRBJ2-2 gives the full variable domain: GAGVSQSPSNKVTEKGKDVELRCDPISGHTALYWYRQSLGQGLEFLIYFQGNSAPDKSGLPSDRFSAERTGGSVSTLTIQRTQQEDSAVYLCASSLGGRGTTGELFFGEGSRLTVL.

This clone was detected once. J is TRBJ2-4 and V is TRBV6-1; D remains ambiguous. This CDR3 has 13 residues. The germline V and J ends were trimmed by 4 bases and 10 bases, with 14 bases remaining between them. Per the germline V gene, CDR1 is MNHNS and CDR2 is SASEGT. The CDR3 DNA reads TGTGCCAGCAGTGTGGAGACACGCATGATTCAGTACTTC. Translated: CASSVETRMIQYF.

This chain uses TRBV28 with TRBJ2-1; 10 bases are a match to TRBD2. Looked up from germline, CDR1 is MDHEN and CDR2 is SYDVKM. The CDR3 has 14 amino acids. Trimming at V came to 4 bases and at J to 9 bases, leaving 6 bases not matched to a gene. CDR3 sequence: CASSSSGRAGEQFF. CDR3 DNA sequence: TGTGCCAGCAGTTCCAGCGGGAGGGCCGGTGAGCAGTTCTTC.

The rearrangement links TRBV7-2 to TRBJ2-3; D gene unclear. There are 13 residues in the CDR3. In germline, CDR1 is SGHTA, CDR2 FQGNSA. Trimming pared 0 bases from V and 2 bases from J, leaving 3 bases between. CDR3 nucleotide sequence: TGTGCCAGCAGCTTAGCGTCCACAGATACGCAGTATTTT. Protein sequence: CASSLASTDTQYF.

The chain recombines TRBV10-3 with TRBJ1-2; the D is unclear. Looked up from germline, CDR1 is ENHRY and CDR2 is SYGVKD. V lost 0 bases and J lost 8, with 13 bases in between. The CDR3 is 14 amino acids. CDR3 coding DNA: TGTGCCATCAGTGAGTCGAAGGGCAGGCAGGGCTACACCTTC. Its protein product is CAISESKGRQGYTF.

J is TRBJ2-7 and V is TRBV18; perhaps TRBD1 as D (5 bases). The ends were cut back, 5 bases at V and 3 bases at J, with 8 bases in the middle. Germline lookup yields CDR1 KGHSH and CDR2 LQKENI. CDR3 length equals 12 residues. The CDR3 protein is CASSFDSYEQYF. CDR3 in DNA: TGTGCCAGCTCATTCGACAGCTACGAGCAGTACTTC.

V usage is TRBV28 and J usage is TRBJ2-2, with TRBD1 matching 8 bases. The CDR3 runs 16 residues. J gave up 6 bases and V 3 bases, and 9 bases lay outside the gene matches. Germline CDR1 and CDR2: MDHEN and SYDVKM. The CDR3 coding sequence is TGTGCCAGCAGTTTCCTCGGACAGGGTCCCCCCGGGGAGCTGTTTTTT. This translates into CASSFLGQGPPGELFF.

The chain is built from TRBV6-6 and TRBJ1-1, with D maybe TRBD1 (5 bases). The CDR3 contains 13 residues. V lost 11 bases and J lost 5, with 18 bases in between. CDR1 is MNHNY, CDR2 SVGAGI, per germline (reference sequence). CDR3 DNA: TGTGCCGGCGCCGGCGGGAAGGGGACTGAAGCTTTCTTT. Its translation is CAGAGGKGTEAFF.

The rearrangement links TRBV4-1 to TRBJ2-1, with TRBD2 matching over 8 bases. After removal of 0 bases from V and 7 bases from J, the junction contained 5 bases not matched to a gene. The CDR3 contains 15 residues. The germline CDR1 and CDR2 sequences are MGHRA and YSYEKL. The CDR3 region has the DNA TGCGCCAGCAGCCAAGAGTTAGCGGGGTGGAATGAGCAGTTCTTC. Translated: CASSQELAGWNEQFF.

V and J are TRBV28 and TRBJ2-7, with TRBD1 identical over 8 bases. V lost 4 bases, J lost 8 bases, and 4 bases stayed unmatched. Germline V lookup: CDR1 MDHEN, CDR2 SYDVKM. This CDR3 spans 12 amino acids. CDR3 nucleotides: TGTGCCAGCAGTTCCCGGACAGGGAAGCAGTACTTC. Its translation is CASSSRTGKQYF.

The chain is built from TRBV27 and TRBJ2-1, with no clear D. Trimming pared 5 bases from V and 7 bases from J, leaving 12 bases between. Per germline, CDR1 MNHEY and CDR2 SMNVEV (reference sequence). This CDR3 has 13 residues. DNA of the CDR3: TGTGCCAGCAGTCCCCAACTCGGGAATGAGCAGTTCTTC. Its translation is CASSPQLGNEQFF.

The chain is built from TRBV6-6 and TRBJ2-4; D is unresolved. This CDR3 has 14 amino acids. Germline CDR1 is MNHNY and CDR2 is SVGAGI (reference sequence). Between the trimmed V and J ends, which lost 9 bases and 0 bases, there was a span of 12 bases. In DNA form, the CDR3 reads TGTGCCAGTGCTGATTCGGTAGCCAAAAACATTCAGTACTTC. Translated, it gives CASADSVAKNIQYF.

The chain links TRBV10-3 to TRBJ2-1; 11 bases fit TRBD2. V lost 6 bases to trimming and J lost 4 bases; unmatched junction nucleotides: 5. The CDR3 runs to 15 residues. CDR1 and CDR2 (germline): ENHRY, SYGVKD. The CDR3 is CAISSLAGGYNEQFF. The CDR3 DNA sequence: TGTGCCATCAGCTCCCTAGCGGGGGGATACAATGAGCAGTTCTTC.

The rearrangement uses TRBV10-3 and TRBJ2-7; 10 positions match TRBD2. The germline V gene has CDR1 ENHRY and CDR2 SYGVKD. The CDR3 spans 13 residues. With 8 bases clipped from V and 5 bases from J, the junction kept 6 bases outside the gene matches. The CDR3: CAIGQRGGHEQYF. CDR3 DNA: TGTGCCATCGGACAGCGGGGGGGCCACGAGCAGTACTTC.

A remark on this clone: The junction departs from the called germline gene at one end, perhaps through a read error. The CDR3 nucleotides read TGCGCCAGCAGATTGGACAGTACTGGGGCCAACGTCCTGACTTTC. The encoded protein is CASRLDSTGANVLTF. This chain links TRBV5-1 with TRBJ2-6; D is perhaps TRBD1 (6 bases). Germline CDR1 is SGHRS and CDR2 is YFSETQ. The CDR3 extends over 15 amino acids.

The chain is built from TRBV30 and TRBJ1-1; D is possibly TRBD1 (5 bases). CDR1 GTSNPN and CDR2 SVGIG come from the germline V gene (reference sequence). The ends were cut back, 3 bases at V and 4 bases at J, with 33 bases in the middle. There are 20 residues in the CDR3. The CDR3 DNA reads TGTGCCTGGAGCTCCACCCACACCGGACCGATAACCGTGAGGGGCACTGAAGCTTTCTTT. The encoded protein is CAWSSTHTGPITVRGTEAFF.

The chain uses TRBV7-9 and TRBJ2-1; D is unresolved. V was shortened by 5 bases and J by 2 bases, with 10 bases between the two germline ends. Germline CDR1 SEHNR, CDR2 FQNEAQ (reference sequence). The CDR3 spans 14 residues. The CDR3 DNA reads as TGTGCCAGCAGCGGCAACAGACCCTACAATGAGCAGTTCTTC. Translated: CASSGNRPYNEQFF.

This clone was picked up one time. The J gene is TRBJ2-6, the V gene TRBV6-1; D assignment may be TRBD1 or TRBD2 (5 bases each). Germline V CDR1 and CDR2: MNHNS, SASEGT. This CDR3 spans 17 amino acids. V gave up 3 bases and J gave up 3 bases, with 15 bases separating them. CDR3 protein: CASSEGTGTVGANVLTF. The CDR3 DNA is TGTGCCAGCAGTGAGGGGACGGGGACCGTTGGGGCCAACGTCCTGACTTTC.

The J gene is TRBJ1-1, the V gene TRBV6-6, with D tentatively TRBD1 (5 bases). V shed 6 bases and J shed 7 bases, with 12 bases lying between them. This CDR3 region has 12 residues. In germline, CDR1 is MNHNY, CDR2 SVGAGI (reference sequence). As DNA, the CDR3 is TGTGCCAGCAGCTCCTGGGGGGGTGAAGCTTTCTTT. It encodes CASSSWGGEAFF.

The rearrangement links TRBV6-6 to TRBJ1-4; 8 nucleotides agree with TRBD1. V was clipped by 6 bases and J by 11 bases; unmatched bases: 8. The CDR3 spans 13 residues. Germline V gene data show CDR1 as MNHNY and CDR2 as SVGAGI (reference sequence). CDR3 bases: TGTGCCAGCAGCCCCGGACAGGGTATCAAACTGTTTTTT. Translation: CASSPGQGIKLFF.

The rearrangement joins TRBV7-2 to TRBJ2-2, with D unclear. The V end lost 3 bases, the J end lost 0 bases, and 5 bases lay between the germline ends. The CDR3 is 14 amino acids. Germline CDR1 and CDR2: SGHTA and FQGNSA. The CDR3 DNA sequence: TGTGCCAGCAGCTTTCGCGCGAACACCGGGGAGCTGTTTTTT. Translated, it gives CASSFRANTGELFF.